Listed here are 25 T cell receptor beta chains from one sample, sequenced in a study of cytomegalovirus exposure and HLA in healthy donors. Measured with immunoSEQ multiplex PCR; TCRdb has only the in-frame clones, and not every one. This sample carries hundreds of thousands of clones, about 90% of them seen once, and the ten largest clones take around 3.3%. The specimen sequenced was PBMCs. All receptors derive from a woman aged 25-40 years in good health and CMV-seronegative.

The V and J genes are TRBV27 and TRBJ2-5; 13 nucleotides match TRBD2. The V gene's germline CDR1 is MNHEY and CDR2 SMNVEV (reference sequence). V dropped 5 bases and J dropped 3; count of bases not matched to a gene: 3. There are 15 residues in the CDR3. Here the CDR3 DNA reads TGTGCCAGCAGTCCCGGGACTAGCGGGAAAGAGACCCAGTACTTC. Protein product: CASSPGTSGKETQYF.

Concerning this clone itself: This CDR3 is also generated by other DNA sequences in the sample. The gene calls are TRBV28 and TRBJ2-7; D is unclear. Trimming shortened V by 6 bases and J by 0 bases, and 6 bases separated the two germline ends. This CDR3 contains 12 residues. The germline V gene encodes CDR1 MDHEN and CDR2 SYDVKM. CDR3 amino acids: CASSPSSYEQYF. The CDR3 coding sequence is TGTGCCAGCAGCCCCAGCTCCTACGAGCAGTACTTC. Using reference TRBV28 and TRBJ2-7 for the parts outside the CDR3, the full variable domain is DVKVTQSSRYLVKRTGEKVFLECVQDMDHENMFWYRQDPGLGLRLIYFSYDVKMKEKGDIPEGYSVSREKKERFSLILESASTNQTSMYLCASSPSSYEQYFGPGTRLTVT.

The V call is TRBV14, the J call TRBJ1-4; D may be TRBD1 (6 bases). The CDR3 extends over 16 amino acids. Trimming took off 3 bases at V and 11 bases at J, with 22 bases between the two ends. Looked up from germline, CDR1 is SGHDN and CDR2 is FVKESK. CDR3 sequence (DNA): TGTGCCAGCAGCCACCCTCTCGGACAGTTGAAAGGGAAACTGTTTTTT. As protein: CASSHPLGQLKGKLFF.

V gene TRBV12-5 combines with J gene TRBJ1-4; no definite D call. Germline loops: CDR1 LGHNT, CDR2 FRNRAP. This CDR3 is 12 amino acids long. Deletions cut 0 bases from V and 6 bases from J, with 2 bases between. This CDR3 is CASGLVDEKLFF. CDR3 DNA sequence: TGTGCTAGTGGTTTGGTGGATGAAAAACTGTTTTTT.

This chain uses TRBV19 with TRBJ2-7; TRBD2 agrees at 13 bases. The V and J ends lost 5 bases and 3 bases, in that order; junction bases with no gene match: 4. The CDR3 length is 15 residues. The germline CDR1 and CDR2 sequences are LNHDA and SQIVND (reference sequence). The CDR3 DNA sequence: TGTGCCAGTAGTTGGGGACTAGCGGGAAACTACGAGCAGTACTTC. This sequence encodes CASSWGLAGNYEQYF. Based on the CDR3 plus reference TRBV19 and TRBJ2-7, the full variable domain is DGGITQSPKYLFRKEGQNVTLSCEQNLNHDAMYWYRQDPGQGLRLIYYSQIVNDFQKGDIAEGYSVSREKKESFPLTVTSAQKNPTAFYLCASSWGLAGNYEQYFGPGTRLTVT.

This rearrangement joins TRBV15 to TRBJ2-2, with 7 bases identical to TRBD1. Germline loops: CDR1 LNHNV, CDR2 YYDKDF (reference sequence). V gave up 4 bases and J gave up 0 bases; unmatched junction bases: 2. The CDR3 has 15 residues. CDR3 bases: TGTGCCACCAGCACGGGACAGTCGAACACCGGGGAGCTGTTTTTT. It yields the protein CATSTGQSNTGELFF.

The chain has TRBV11-3 and TRBJ1-1; TRBD1 aligns across 7 bases. Germline CDR1 SGHNT, CDR2 YENEEA. With 1 base clipped from V and 7 bases from J, the junction kept 12 bases outside the gene matches. CDR3 length: 16 amino acids. The CDR3: CASSLAGGRQGGEAFF. CDR3 nucleotides: TGTGCCAGCAGCTTAGCGGGCGGGAGACAGGGAGGTGAAGCTTTCTTT.

The V call is TRBV28, the J call TRBJ2-7; TRBD1 might be the D (5 bases). The V and J ends lost 8 bases and 6 bases respectively, with 14 bases between them. Germline CDR1 MDHEN, CDR2 SYDVKM. This CDR3 region has 12 residues. In DNA, the CDR3 is TGTGCCAGCGAAGGACAAACAGGCGAGCAGTACTTC. The encoded protein is CASEGQTGEQYF.

The V gene is TRBV29-1, the J gene TRBJ2-1; D tentatively fits TRBD1 or TRBD2 (5 bases each). Germline V lookup: CDR1 SQVTM, CDR2 ANQGSEA. CDR3 length: 15 residues. V was trimmed by 5 bases and J by 5 bases, leaving 19 bases between them. In DNA, the CDR3 is TGCAGCGTTCCCCCCGTTGGGACCAGACACAATGAGCAGTTCTTC. As protein: CSVPPVGTRHNEQFF.

The gene calls are TRBV7-9 and TRBJ2-7; the D is unclear. V shed 2 bases and J shed 2 bases, with 4 bases lying between them. CDR1 and CDR2 from the germline V gene are SEHNR and FQNEAQ (reference sequence). The CDR3 covers 12 residues. The CDR3 coding sequence is TGTGCCAGCAGCTTATCAACCTACGAGCAGTACTTC. It yields the protein CASSLSTYEQYF.

The chain employs TRBV4-2 and TRBJ2-7, with a weak D call TRBD2 (6 bases). The CDR3 is 18 amino acids. In germline, CDR1 is LGHNA, CDR2 YNFKEQ. Trimming cost V 2 bases and J 0 bases, with 20 bases left between them. This chain's CDR3 is CASSQPLTGLPNSYEQYF. As DNA, the CDR3 is TGTGCCAGCAGCCAACCCCTTACCGGACTACCTAACTCCTACGAGCAGTACTTC.

The gene calls are TRBV4-1 and TRBJ1-2; D is perhaps TRBD1 (5 bases). This CDR3 is 15 amino acids long. Looked up from germline, CDR1 is MGHRA and CDR2 is YSYEKL. V was clipped by 0 bases and J by 0 bases, with 8 bases between them. The chain's CDR3 is CASSQDLGPNYGYTF. CDR3 nucleotide sequence: TGCGCCAGCAGCCAAGACCTGGGGCCTAACTATGGCTACACCTTC.

The chain links TRBV27 to TRBJ2-3, with 9 bases fitting TRBD1. Germline V gene sequence: CDR1 MNHEY, CDR2 SMNVEV (reference sequence). This CDR3 region has 17 residues. The J segment lost 6 bases and the V segment lost 3 bases, leaving 13 bases of the junction unmatched. DNA for the CDR3: TGTGCCAGCAGTTTCGGGACAGGGAGTTTGGGACTGGATACGCAGTATTTT. It yields the protein CASSFGTGSLGLDTQYF.

The V and J genes are TRBV7-6 and TRBJ2-5; D not certain. This CDR3 comprises 16 residues. Germline CDR1 SGHVS, CDR2 FNYEAQ. V dropped 2 bases and J dropped 1 base, with 14 bases sitting between them. This chain's CDR3 is CASSLQLIAAQETQYF. The CDR3 DNA sequence: TGTGCCAGCAGCTTACAACTCATCGCGGCCCAAGAGACCCAGTACTTC.

This sequence joins TRBV28 and TRBJ1-1; no firm D call. The germline CDR1 and CDR2 sequences are MDHEN and SYDVKM. This CDR3 is 13 amino acids long. V was cut by 6 bases and J by 6 bases, with 14 bases left in between. The CDR3 DNA reads TGTGCCAGCAGCCCTTTGGTTTTGGCTGAAGCTTTCTTT. It translates to CASSPLVLAEAFF.

The chain recombines TRBV7-8 with TRBJ2-7, with D perhaps given as TRBD1 or TRBD2 (5 bases each). The CDR3 has 15 amino acids. Germline V gene lookup returns CDR1 SGHVS and CDR2 FQNEAQ. Between the trimmed V and J ends, which lost 1 base and 7 bases, there was a span of 17 bases. The CDR3, as DNA: TGTGCCAGCAGCTTAGGAGGGGTGGCTAGCACGGAGCAGTACTTC. The encoded protein is CASSLGGVASTEQYF.

V and J are TRBV27 and TRBJ2-7; the D gene could be TRBD1 or TRBD2 (7 bases each). Germline assignment: CDR1 MNHEY and CDR2 SMNVEV (reference sequence). V lost 6 bases and J lost 7, with 25 bases in between. The CDR3 is 16 residues long. CDR3 nucleotides: TGTGCCAGCAGGGGAGGGGGGCAGGGGGTAATAATAGAGCAGTACTTC. Residues: CASRGGGQGVIIEQYF.

This clone was counted only a few times. CDR3 region: CASSSRGGTSGNTIYF. The CDR3 DNA reads as TGTGCCAGCAGCTCGCGAGGGGGAACCTCGGGAAACACCATATATTTT. This chain uses TRBV9 with TRBJ1-3; TRBD1 is a possible D gene (6 bases). This CDR3 comprises 16 residues. Looked up from germline, CDR1 is SGDLS and CDR2 is YYNGEE. V lost 4 bases, J lost 4 bases, and 18 bases lay in between.

The chain employs TRBV28 and TRBJ1-2; 7 bases line up with TRBD1. V was pared by 6 bases and J by 8 bases, with 6 bases of the junction left unmatched. The CDR3 sequence is 12 residues long. Germline V gene lookup returns CDR1 MDHEN and CDR2 SYDVKM. The CDR3 sequence is CASSSTGKGYTF. Here the CDR3 DNA reads TGTGCCAGCAGCTCGACAGGGAAAGGCTACACCTTC.

The chain links TRBV6-1 to TRBJ1-2; D might be TRBD1 (6 bases). CDR1 is MNHNS and CDR2 is SASEGT in the germline V gene. The CDR3 runs to 14 residues. V was pared by 2 bases and J by 6 bases, with 13 bases between. The CDR3 DNA reads as TGTGCCAGCAGTGAACTACCACAGGGAGATGGCTACACCTTC. It yields the protein CASSELPQGDGYTF.

This chain links TRBV28 with TRBJ2-7, with 13 nucleotides matching TRBD2. The CDR3 length is 17 residues. Per germline, CDR1 MDHEN and CDR2 SYDVKM. J gave up 2 bases and V 1 base, and 5 bases lay outside the gene matches. This chain's CDR3 is CASSLFFTSGRAYEQYF. DNA of the CDR3: TGTGCCAGCAGTTTATTCTTTACTAGCGGGAGGGCCTACGAGCAGTACTTC.

The rearrangement uses TRBV19 and TRBJ2-3; D call uncertain. The CDR3 has 15 residues. Trimming cost V 2 bases and J 2 bases, with 11 bases left between them. CDR1 is LNHDA and CDR2 is SQIVND in the germline V gene (reference sequence). Written as DNA, the CDR3 is TGTGCCAGTAGTATACCGAGCGAACACACAGATACGCAGTATTTT. Translation gives CASSIPSEHTDTQYF.

This chain connects TRBV5-6 to TRBJ1-5; 7 nucleotides align to TRBD1. The CDR3 length is 14 residues. V gave up 4 bases and J gave up 3 bases; unmatched junction bases: 4. The V gene's germline CDR1 is SGHDT and CDR2 YYEEEE. This CDR3 is CASSLGTVNQPQHF. CDR3 sequence (DNA): TGTGCCAGCAGCCTCGGGACAGTCAATCAGCCCCAGCATTTT.

The J gene is TRBJ2-5, the V gene TRBV11-2, with 10 bases identical to TRBD2. Germline lookup yields CDR1 SGHAT and CDR2 FQNNGV. This CDR3 region has 15 residues. With V trimmed by 6 bases and J by 1 base, 5 bases remained unmatched. CDR3 protein: CASRALAGIQETQYF. The CDR3 nucleotides read TGTGCCAGCAGGGCACTAGCGGGGATCCAAGAGACCCAGTACTTC.

V is TRBV9 and J is TRBJ2-2; TRBD1 matches at 8 bases. Germline CDR1 is SGDLS and CDR2 is YYNGEE. V was pared by 3 bases and J by 7 bases, with 11 bases of the junction left unmatched. The CDR3 contains 16 residues. CDR3: CASSAGPGGRVGELFF. As DNA, the CDR3 is TGTGCCAGCAGCGCGGGTCCAGGGGGCAGGGTCGGGGAGCTGTTTTTT.